This T cell receptor (beta chain) was recorded in a study of blood T cells in healthy people across ages. Study outcomes and limitations: Estimates based on one million T cells were treated as lower bounds. As age increased, TCR beta diversity per million T cells fell in a roughly linear fashion.

The CDR3 runs to 13 residues. Germline assignment: CDR1 MNHEY and CDR2 SVGAGI. V was cut by 6 bases and J by 2 bases, with 10 bases left in between. Together with a sample-barcoded 5' primer, a J-beta primer mix was included in a second PCR lasting about 6 to 11 cycles. Carrying 12 random nucleotides, a template-switch adaptor labeled each individual cDNA molecule. TCRdb reanalysed the 5' RACE reads using MiXCR and keeps one entry per CDR3 protein. The table includes hundreds of thousands of distinct CDR3 sequences, approximately 59% detected once. Turning to this clonotype: No antigen is known for it.

The receptor was isolated from a man aged 55 to 70 in good health. Source material: blood. The genes are TRBV6-5 and TRBJ1-2; D is unresolved. CDR3 region: CASSQQWNYGYTF. CDR3 coding DNA: TGTGCCAGCAGCCAACAGTGGAACTATGGCTACACCTTC.